This TCR beta chain was captured by sequencing in a study of beta chain features in type 1 diabetes. What was sequenced were expressed TCRB transcripts, since all of the isolated RNA had been reverse transcribed. Generated by immunoSEQ multiplex PCR, the TCRdb table keeps only in-frame clones and is missing some. The table includes hundreds of thousands of clones, roughly 30% detected once. CDR3 length equals 14 residues. Trimming removed 3 bases at V and 4 bases at J, with 13 bases between. Germline V CDR1 and CDR2: MNHNY, SVGAGI (reference sequence). The chain combines TRBV6-6 with TRBJ2-7, with D maybe TRBD1 (6 bases). The origin of this receptor is a man between 18 and 29 years old in good health. The sample comprised naive CD4+ T cells from blood. The CDR3 is CASSYGYREYEQYF. The CDR3 nucleotides are TGTGCCAGCAGTTATGGTTACAGGGAGTACGAGCAGTACTTC.